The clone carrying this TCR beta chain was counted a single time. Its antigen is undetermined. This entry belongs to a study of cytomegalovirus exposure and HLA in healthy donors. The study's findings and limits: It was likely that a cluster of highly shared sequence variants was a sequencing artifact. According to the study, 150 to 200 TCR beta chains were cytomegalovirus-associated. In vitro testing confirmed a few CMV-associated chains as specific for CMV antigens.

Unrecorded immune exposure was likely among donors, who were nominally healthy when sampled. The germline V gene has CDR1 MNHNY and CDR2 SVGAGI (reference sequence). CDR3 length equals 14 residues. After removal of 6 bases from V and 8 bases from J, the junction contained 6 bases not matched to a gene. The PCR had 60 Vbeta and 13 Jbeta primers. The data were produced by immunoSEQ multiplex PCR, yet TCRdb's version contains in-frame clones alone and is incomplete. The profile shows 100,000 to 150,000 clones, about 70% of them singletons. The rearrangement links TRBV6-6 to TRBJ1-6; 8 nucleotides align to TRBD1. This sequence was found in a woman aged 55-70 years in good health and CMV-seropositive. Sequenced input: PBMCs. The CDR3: CASRGTTGDSPLHF. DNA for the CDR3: TGTGCCAGCAGAGGCACGACAGGGGATTCACCCCTCCACTTT.